Included here is one T cell receptor beta chain sequence, with context. What it binds is not known. V was pared by 6 bases and J by 7 bases, with 16 bases between. CDR1 and CDR2 from the germline V gene are SNHLY and FYNNEI. CDR3 length: 13 amino acids. This sample was included in a study of cytomegalovirus exposure and HLA in healthy donors. Study-level information: For the roughly 390 genotyped donors, roughly 81% fell within the Caucasian-associated ancestry cluster. Study-wide results and limits: When analyzed later, a missense DCLRE1C variant was found to be linked to TCR beta V- and J-gene trimming. According to the study, around 150 TCR beta chains were cytomegalovirus-associated. Among CMV-associated TCR beta chains, most appeared HLA-restricted in a later analysis.

PCR involved 60 Vbeta and 13 Jbeta primers. Clones were read by immunoSEQ multiplex PCR, and TCRdb kept only the in-frame ones, dropping some. The sample contains 70,000 to 95,000 clones, roughly 75% of which appear only once. Sequenced sample: PBMCs. The rearrangement links TRBV2 to TRBJ2-7; maybe TRBD1 (5 bases). The sequence derives from a man in his forties in good health and CMV-seronegative. DNA of the CDR3: TGTGCCAGCAGGAGACAGTACCTCTGGGAGCAGTACTTC. It is translated as CASRRQYLWEQYF.